This TCR beta chain emerged from a study of cytomegalovirus exposure and HLA in healthy donors. Study conclusions and caveats: Other equally common chains were less clonally expanded than HLA-associated TCR beta chains, a later analysis showed. An analysis that was carried out later associated 15,000 to 20,000 TCR beta sequences with HLA alleles at 0.05 false discovery rate.

13 Jbeta primers and 60 Vbeta primers were used for the PCR. Assay: immunoSEQ multiplex PCR; the TCRdb copy retains only in-frame clones and omits some. The profile covers over 110,000 clones, with around 82% appearing a single time and approximately 5.6% taken by the ten largest. Concerning this clone itself: What it binds is not known.

Germline values: CDR1 LNHDA, CDR2 SQIVND (reference sequence). This CDR3 spans 15 amino acids. Trimming removed 3 bases from V and 4 bases from J; junction bases left unmatched: 5. The chain combines TRBV19 with TRBJ1-5; TRBD1 matches at 8 bases. This clonotype originated in a woman aged 40 to 50 in good health and CMV-seropositive. The specimen sequenced was PBMCs. The CDR3 loop reads CASSMSRGRNQPQHF. CDR3 DNA sequence: TGTGCCAGTAGTATGAGCAGGGGGCGAAATCAGCCCCAGCATTTT.